This T cell receptor beta chain was identified in a study of chemoradiotherapy in HPV16-positive cancers. Turning to the study itself: Two HPV16-positive patients' cells yielded candidate HPV-specific clones and common motifs.

Sequencing used immunoSEQ multiplex PCR; TCRdb keeps in-frame clones, though not all of them. This table has some 5,000 clones, around 92% appearing once. This CDR3 spans 13 amino acids. With 0 bases removed from V and 10 bases from J, the gap between germline ends came to 9 bases. Germline loops: CDR1 SGHTA, CDR2 FQGNSA. V gene TRBV7-2 combines with J gene TRBJ1-4; tentatively, D is TRBD1 (5 bases). This TCR came from a human donor with HPV-associated anogenital cancer. The specimen was taken from a patient who underwent chemoradiotherapy. The CDR3 DNA reads as TGTGCCAGCAGCTTAGCCAGGAGGGGAAAACTGTTTTTT. Translation gives CASSLARRGKLFF.